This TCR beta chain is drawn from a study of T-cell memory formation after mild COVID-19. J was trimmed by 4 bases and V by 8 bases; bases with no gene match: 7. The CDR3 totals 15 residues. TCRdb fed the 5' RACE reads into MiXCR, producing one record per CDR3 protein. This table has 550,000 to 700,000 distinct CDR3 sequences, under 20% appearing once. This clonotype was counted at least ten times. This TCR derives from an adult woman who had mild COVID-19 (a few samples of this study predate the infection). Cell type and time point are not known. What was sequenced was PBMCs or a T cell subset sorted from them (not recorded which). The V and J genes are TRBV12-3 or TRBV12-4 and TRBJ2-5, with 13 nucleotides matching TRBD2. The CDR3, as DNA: TGTGCCAGCGTCTGGACTAGCGGGAGTCGAGAGACCCAGTACTTC. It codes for CASVWTSGSRETQYF.